The clone carrying this TCR beta chain was detected ten times or more. Its antigen is currently unknown. The data were taken from a study of CD8 T cells in ankylosing spondylitis. Notes on the study in general: Some motif variants had been reported before (in reactive arthritis synovial fluid and blood).

TCRdb re-called the 5' RACE reads with MiXCR, one entry per CDR3 protein. The table records 90,000 to 100,000 distinct CDR3 sequences, 8% to 10% of them present only once. The CDR3 is 11 amino acids. With 5 bases removed from V and 2 bases from J, the gap between germline ends came to 3 bases. Sequenced: blood, either unsorted or a sorted T cell fraction (not recorded which). The receptor was derived from a male donor with ankylosing spondylitis or in good health (not recorded which). The genes are TRBV12-3 or TRBV12-4 and TRBJ1-2; no reliable D call. DNA for the CDR3: TGTGCCAGCAGTCTCAACTATGGCTACACCTTC. It specifies CASSLNYGYTF.